This TCR beta chain was observed in a study of T cell changes during pregnancy in multiple sclerosis. Trimming took off 1 base at V and 2 bases at J, with 9 bases between the two ends. The CDR3 has 14 residues. CDR1 and CDR2 (germline): MNHEY, SVGAGI. The data were produced by immunoSEQ multiplex PCR, yet TCRdb's version contains in-frame clones alone and is incomplete. The sample consists of approximately 34,000 clones, around 93% of them appearing once. This clone has only a few counts. The source material was CD4+ T cells from peripheral blood mononuclear cells, sampled in the second trimester of pregnancy. The sequence derives from a female donor with multiple sclerosis, enrolled in a pregnancy study. The chain is built from TRBV6-5 and TRBJ2-7; TRBD1 might be the D (5 bases). The CDR3 sequence is CASSYFRAAYEQYF. CDR3 nucleotides: TGTGCCAGCAGTTACTTCAGGGCGGCCTACGAGCAGTACTTC.